Below, 21 T cell receptor beta chains from the same sample are listed, as sequenced in a study of blood T cell repertoires in COVID-19 (TCRdb year 2020). The receptor library was made with the immunoSEQ multiplex PCR assay. TCRdb obtained this table from immuneACCESS and retained in-frame rearrangements with V and J assigned. These tables miss some clones; where compared with another copy, unresolved V genes account for less than half of the shortfall, and the remainder is unexplained. The sample includes about 140,000 clones, with around 89% observed a single time. The ten largest clones take up 9.5% to 11% of the sample. Sequencing input: peripheral blood. The receptors shown here come from an elderly woman with acute or convalescent COVID-19.

This clone is a singleton in its sample. The rearrangement uses TRBV5-1 and TRBJ2-2; D may be TRBD1 (6 bases). The germline V gene has CDR1 SGHRS and CDR2 YFSETQ. The V end was cut by 2 bases, the J end by 4 bases, with 18 bases between. The CDR3 runs 17 residues. The CDR3 DNA reads as TGCGCCAGCAGCTTTGAGGGGCAGGGGATTGGCACCGGGGAGCTGTTTTTT. Its protein is CASSFEGQGIGTGELFF. Combining the CDR3 with reference TRBV5-1 and TRBJ2-2 gives the whole variable domain KAGVTQTPRYLIKTRGQQVTLSCSPISGHRSVSWYQQTPGQGLQFLFEYFSETQRNKGNFPGRFSGRQFSNSRSEMNVSTLELGDSALYLCASSFEGQGIGTGELFFGEGSRLTVL.

V is TRBV7-9 and J is TRBJ1-1; D is unresolved. The CDR3 is 12 residues long. The germline CDR1 and CDR2 sequences are SEHNR and FQNEAQ (reference sequence). With 4 bases removed from V and 8 bases from J, the gap between germline ends came to 11 bases. CDR3 amino acids: CASSYPPGEAFF. In nucleotides, the CDR3 is TGTGCCAGCAGCTACCCGCCGGGAGAAGCTTTCTTT.

The chain uses TRBV7-2 and TRBJ2-3, with TRBD1 matching 8 bases. CDR3 length: 15 amino acids. In germline, CDR1 is SGHTA, CDR2 FQGNSA. V lost 2 bases and J lost 2; bases outside the gene matches: 3. The CDR3 reads CASSLNQGATDTQYF. CDR3 in DNA: TGTGCCAGCAGCTTAAACCAGGGGGCCACAGATACGCAGTATTTT.

The chain combines TRBV19 with TRBJ1-2, with 10 bases identical to TRBD1. In germline, CDR1 is LNHDA, CDR2 SQIVND (reference sequence). J was trimmed by 4 bases and V by 7 bases; bases with no gene match: 6. This CDR3 is 14 amino acids long. The CDR3 loop is CASTDRGQVYGYTF. CDR3 nucleotide sequence: TGTGCCAGTACCGACAGGGGGCAGGTCTATGGCTACACCTTC. The whole variable domain, remainder taken from reference TRBV19 and TRBJ1-2, is DGGITQSPKYLFRKEGQNVTLSCEQNLNHDAMYWYRQDPGQGLRLIYYSQIVNDFQKGDIAEGYSVSREKKESFPLTVTSAQKNPTAFYLCASTDRGQVYGYTFGSGTRLTVV.

The V gene is TRBV14, the J gene TRBJ2-5; TRBD2 might be the D (6 bases). Trimming shortened V by 4 bases and J by 3 bases, and 9 bases separated the two germline ends. From germline, CDR1 is SGHDN and CDR2 FVKESK. The CDR3 spans 13 residues. Here the CDR3 DNA reads TGTGCCAGCAGCCGGAGGGCCAAAGAGACCCAGTACTTC. Amino acids: CASSRRAKETQYF. Complete variable domain (other parts from reference TRBV14 and TRBJ2-5): EAGVTQFPSHSVIEKGQTVTLRCDPISGHDNLYWYRRVMGKEIKFLLHFVKESKQDESGMPNNRFLAERTGGTYSTLKVQPAELEDSGVYFCASSRRAKETQYFGPGTRLLVL.

The chain employs TRBV7-9 and TRBJ1-4; 10 bases map to TRBD1. CDR3 length equals 18 residues. J gave up 8 bases and V 3 bases, and 15 bases lay outside the gene matches. Germline V gene sequence: CDR1 SEHNR, CDR2 FQNEAQ (reference sequence). CDR3 sequence reads: CASSFYTRQGARGEKLFF. CDR3 nucleotide sequence: TGTGCCAGCAGCTTTTATACGAGACAGGGGGCGCGGGGAGAAAAACTGTTTTTT.

The chain recombines TRBV9 with TRBJ1-6; unclear D gene. Trimming cost V 2 bases and J 6 bases, with 9 bases left between them. CDR3 size: 14 residues. Per germline, CDR1 SGDLS and CDR2 YYNGEE. The CDR3: CASSVGYTNSPLHF. CDR3 bases: TGTGCCAGCAGCGTCGGGTACACTAATTCACCCCTCCACTTT. The full variable domain, with the rest looked up from reference TRBV9 and TRBJ1-6, is DSGVTQTPKHLITATGQRVTLRCSPRSGDLSVYWYQQSLDQGLQFLIQYYNGEERAKGNILERFSAQQFPDLHSELNLSSLELGDSALYFCASSVGYTNSPLHFGNGTRLTVT.

This rearrangement joins TRBV9 to TRBJ2-1; 7 bases are a match to TRBD2. The V segment lost 4 bases and the J segment 3 bases; nucleotides outside the gene matches: 4. The length of the CDR3 is 14 residues. Germline V CDR1 and CDR2: SGDLS, YYNGEE. The CDR3 here is CASSTGGIYNEQFF. The DNA of the CDR3 is TGTGCCAGCAGCACCGGGGGGATCTACAATGAGCAGTTCTTC.

This clone was seen only a few times. The chain carries TRBV2 and TRBJ1-5; 7 bases align to TRBD1. Germline V CDR1 and CDR2: SNHLY, FYNNEI. The CDR3 sequence is 15 residues long. Trimming took 7 bases from V and 5 from J; bases not matched to a gene: 11. CDR3 in amino acids: CASTVGGTEYQPQHF. In DNA, the CDR3 is TGTGCCAGCACAGTTGGGGGGACAGAGTATCAGCCCCAGCATTTT.

On this clone itself: In the same sample, other DNA sequences code for this CDR3. The rearrangement uses TRBV9 and TRBJ2-1; 11 nucleotides line up with TRBD2. Germline values: CDR1 SGDLS, CDR2 YYNGEE. This CDR3 has 15 residues. The J segment lost 4 bases and the V segment lost 4 bases, leaving 4 bases of the junction unmatched. As DNA, the CDR3 is TGTGCCAGCAGCTCCCGACTAGCGGGGTACAATGAGCAGTTCTTC. Its translation is CASSSRLAGYNEQFF.

In its sample, this clone was seen a few times. V usage is TRBV7-3 and J usage is TRBJ2-5; 8 bases are shared with TRBD2. Germline CDR1 reads SGHTA; CDR2 reads FQGTGA. The trim removed 5 bases at V and 1 base at J, leaving 3 bases unmatched. The CDR3 sequence is 14 residues long. The DNA of the CDR3 is TGTGCCAGCAGCGCGACTAGCGCCCAAGAGACCCAGTACTTC. Its protein product is CASSATSAQETQYF.

This clone was counted only a few times. The chain has TRBV6-5 and TRBJ1-1; 8 bases agree with TRBD1. CDR1 is MNHEY and CDR2 is SVGAGI in the germline V gene. V lost 11 bases, J lost 3 bases, and 5 bases stayed unmatched. The CDR3 consists of 12 residues. The CDR3: CAVGQGDTEAFF. The CDR3 DNA is TGTGCCGTCGGACAGGGCGACACTGAAGCTTTCTTT.

The chain couples TRBV5-4 to TRBJ2-1; the match to TRBD2 covers 14 bases. The CDR3 runs to 15 residues. Germline V gene data show CDR1 as SGHNT and CDR2 as YYREEE (reference sequence). J gave up 4 bases and V 4 bases, and 1 base lay outside the gene matches. CDR3 region: CASSRTSGGYNEQFF. The CDR3 DNA follows: TGTGCCAGCAGCCGGACTAGCGGGGGGTACAATGAGCAGTTCTTC.

This chain connects TRBV19 to TRBJ2-6; TRBD2 might be the D (7 bases). V lost 6 bases, J lost 0 bases, and 18 bases lay in between. Per germline, CDR1 LNHDA and CDR2 SQIVND (reference sequence). The CDR3 has 18 residues. The CDR3, as DNA: TGTGCCAGTAGCCTCGAGGGGGGGGGCCTCTCTGGGGCCAACGTCCTGACTTTC. This translates into CASSLEGGGLSGANVLTF.

The chain uses TRBV2 and TRBJ2-7; a possible D gene is TRBD2 (6 bases). V shed 4 bases and J shed 8 bases, with 18 bases lying between them. This CDR3 region has 14 residues. Germline CDR1 reads SNHLY; CDR2 reads FYNNEI. The CDR3 loop reads CASSVRGLSTQQYF. CDR3 sequence (DNA): TGTGCCAGCAGTGTAAGGGGACTCTCAACTCAGCAGTACTTC.

The chain is built from TRBV12-3 or TRBV12-4 and TRBJ2-4; D remains ambiguous. The CDR3 totals 13 residues. V shed 2 bases and J shed 7 bases, with 9 bases lying between them. CDR3 protein: CASSLWASNIQYF. DNA for the CDR3: TGTGCCAGCAGTTTATGGGCCAGCAACATTCAGTACTTC.

The rearrangement links TRBV2 to TRBJ1-1; D unresolved. There are 11 residues in the CDR3. The germline V gene has CDR1 SNHLY and CDR2 FYNNEI. V was cut by 7 bases and J by 1 base, with 4 bases left in between. CDR3 coding DNA: TGTGCCAGCACATCGAACACTGAAGCTTTCTTT. The encoded protein is CASTSNTEAFF.

The rearrangement joins TRBV30 to TRBJ1-2; maybe TRBD1 (6 bases). V dropped 2 bases and J dropped 9 bases, with 10 bases sitting between them. The CDR3 consists of 11 residues. Germline-derived CDR1 and CDR2 are GTSNPN and SVGIG (reference sequence). CDR3 residues: CAWSQGTSYTF. CDR3 in DNA: TGTGCCTGGAGTCAGGGGACGAGCTACACCTTC.

V is TRBV3-1 (or the pseudogene TRBV3-2) and J is TRBJ1-2; the D is unclear. CDR3 length: 16 amino acids. Germline V lookup: CDR1 LGHDT, CDR2 YNNKEL (reference sequence). Trimming removed 4 bases at V and 7 bases at J, with 22 bases between. CDR3 residues: CASSPTRGLLVVGYTF. The CDR3, as DNA: TGTGCCAGCAGCCCCACCCGGGGTTTGTTAGTAGTTGGCTACACCTTC.

This chain joins TRBV3-1 (or the pseudogene TRBV3-2) and TRBJ1-4, with D unresolved. V was cut by 4 bases and J by 0 bases, with 9 bases left in between. The germline CDR1 and CDR2 sequences are LGHDT and YNNKEL (reference sequence). CDR3 length: 15 amino acids. In DNA, the CDR3 is TGTGCCAGCAGCCTCTGGACTACAACTAATGAAAAACTGTTTTTT. Encoded protein: CASSLWTTTNEKLFF.

This chain connects TRBV7-2 to TRBJ1-2; D perhaps matches TRBD1 (6 bases). Germline assignment: CDR1 SGHTA and CDR2 FQGNSA. Trimming cost V 3 bases and J 3 bases, with 17 bases left between them. This CDR3 has 16 amino acids. The CDR3 DNA follows: TGTGCCAGCAGCTTTCTACCCCGGGGGGCGGACTATGGCTACACCTTC. Amino acid sequence: CASSFLPRGADYGYTF.